The following is a TCR beta chain sequence with its context. Per germline, CDR1 SGHTA and CDR2 FQGNSA. Trimming pared 4 bases from V and 7 bases from J, leaving 13 bases between. The CDR3 contains 13 residues. This sample was included in a study of shared clonotypes between healthy human individuals. Assay execution took place at the deep level. The data were produced by immunoSEQ multiplex PCR, yet TCRdb's version contains in-frame clones alone and is incomplete. The sample holds millions of clones, about 95% seen once. This chain links TRBV7-2 with TRBJ2-5, with D tentatively TRBD1 (6 bases). The sequence came from a man younger than 30 in good health. Sequenced: naive CD4+ T cells sorted from blood. Regarding subset: CD45RA+ positively selected. The CDR3 reads CASSSGQSATQYF. CDR3 nucleotides: TGTGCCAGCAGCTCCGGACAGAGCGCGACCCAGTACTTC.